This T cell receptor beta chain was sequenced for a study of post-analysis software for immune sequencing data. Study observations and caveats: TRBV5-6, TRBV5-1 and TRBV20-1 were among a handful of TRBV segments more frequent in patients than controls.

Of note for this clonotype: The antigen remains undetermined.

Germline CDR1 is LGHDT and CDR2 is YNNKEL (reference sequence). The V end lost 8 bases, the J end lost 1 base, and 15 bases lay between the germline ends. The CDR3 consists of 14 residues. TCR beta libraries were prepared from cDNA with unique molecular identifiers. TCRdb redid the calling of the PCR reads with MiXCR, one entry per CDR3 protein. The data show roughly 800,000 distinct CDR3 sequences, about 57% seen once. This sequence originates from a girl aged 10-17 years with multiple sclerosis. The sequenced material came from blood. The chain uses TRBV3-1 and TRBJ2-7; tentative D call: TRBD2 (6 bases). CDR3 coding DNA: TGTGCCAGCGCTAATAGCGGAAAATCCTACGAGCAGTACTTC. It yields the protein CASANSGKSYEQYF.